The next 3 T cell receptor beta chains were all read from a single sample in a study of cytomegalovirus exposure and HLA in healthy donors. Vbeta (60) and Jbeta (13) primers were used in the PCR. Clones were read by immunoSEQ multiplex PCR, and TCRdb kept only the in-frame ones, dropping some. In total, the table holds 55,000 to 85,000 clones. The sample consisted of PBMCs. These receptors were taken from a female donor in good health and CMV-seropositive.

The chain employs TRBV6-5 and TRBJ1-2, with 10 bases identical to TRBD1. Germline V CDR1 and CDR2: MNHEY, SVGAGI. Trimming removed 6 bases from V and 6 bases from J; junction bases left unmatched: 4. This CDR3 has 13 residues. CDR3 residues: CASRTGGLNGYTF. The CDR3 nucleotides are TGTGCCAGCAGGACAGGGGGCCTTAATGGCTACACCTTC.

This chain links TRBV28 with TRBJ1-2; 9 positions match TRBD1. The CDR3 loop spans 15 amino acids. Germline assignment: CDR1 MDHEN and CDR2 SYDVKM. The ends lost 2 bases at V and 2 bases at J; junction bases unmatched: 3. The CDR3 coding sequence is TGTGCCAGCAGTTTACCCGGGACAGGGAACTATGGCTACACCTTC. This encodes CASSLPGTGNYGYTF.

The rearrangement links TRBV7-2 to TRBJ1-3; D perhaps matches TRBD1 (5 bases). V was pared by 5 bases and J by 6 bases, with 23 bases between. Germline assignment: CDR1 SGHTA and CDR2 FQGNSA. This CDR3 contains 17 residues. CDR3 sequence reads: CASSQPSGGSLENTIYF. DNA of the CDR3: TGTGCCAGCAGCCAACCATCCGGGGGATCCCTGGAAAACACCATATATTTT.